This is a list of T cell receptor beta chains from one sample in a study of blood T cell repertoires in COVID-19. Here immunoSEQ multiplex PCR was the method, and the copy in TCRdb shows in-frame clones only, minus some. The table lists 150,000 to 200,000 clones, 60% to 80% of them singletons, with about 3% in the top ten. Sample: peripheral blood. The receptors originated from an older man with acute or convalescent COVID-19. CDR3s include the opening cysteine and the closing phenylalanine or tryptophan. The D gene is left open where the match is weak. Expanded clones are given a class, and other clones once, few, many or no size at all.

d_call | j_call | v_call | clone_size | cdr3_nt | cdr3_aa
- | TRBJ1-1 | TRBV19 | - | TGTGCCAGTCTCGACGGGGGGAGCTCGCTTGAAGCTTTCTTT | CASLDGGSSLEAFF
TRBD2 | TRBJ2-7 | TRBV5-4 | - | TGTGCCAGCAGCTCCGGACTAGCGGGGGAGTACGAGCAGTACTTC | CASSSGLAGEYEQYF
TRBD1 | TRBJ1-6 | TRBV10-1 | few | TGCGCCAGCAGCAAATCCAGGGGGCGAAATTCACCCCTCCACTTT | CASSKSRGRNSPLHF
- | TRBJ1-2 | TRBV5-1 | few | TGCGCCAGCAGGTTGGCTACCGGGACAAGCTATGGCTACACCTTC | CASRLATGTSYGYTF
TRBD2 | TRBJ2-5 | TRBV3-1/TRBV3-2 | - | TGTGCCAGCAGCCAACAGACTAGCGTCATCCAAGAGACCCAGTACTTC | CASSQQTSVIQETQYF
- | TRBJ1-3 | TRBV5-6 | - | TGTGCCAGCAGCTTGGGAGGAAGTGGAAACACCATATATTTT | CASSLGGSGNTIYF
- | TRBJ2-7 | TRBV7-8 | once | TGTGCCAGCAGGTCAATGGGGGGTACCAACGAGCAGTACTTC | CASRSMGGTNEQYF
TRBD1 | TRBJ1-1 | TRBV5-1 | once | TGCGCCACCTTTCCCGGGACAGGGAACACTGAAGCTTTCTTT | CATFPGTGNTEAFF
TRBD1 | TRBJ1-3 | TRBV5-6 | - | TGTGCCAGCAGCGCCATAGGACAGGGCCCCTCTGGAAACACCATATATTTT | CASSAIGQGPSGNTIYF
TRBD1 | TRBJ2-5 | TRBV6-6 | - | TGTGCCAGCGGAAAAGGACAGGGGGCAGGGGTGACCCAGTACTTC | CASGKGQGAGVTQYF
TRBD1 | TRBJ2-1 | TRBV10-2 | few | TGCGCCAGCAGTGATTCGACAGGGGGCCGTTACAATGAGCAGTTCTTC | CASSDSTGGRYNEQFF
- | TRBJ2-3 | TRBV3-1/TRBV3-2 | - | TGTGCCAGCAGCAATCGACAGGGCACAGATACGCAGTATTTT | CASSNRQGTDTQYF
- | TRBJ1-4 | TRBV10-2 | - | TGCGCCAGCAGTGAGTTCGGGGAATCAGAAAAACTGTTTTTT | CASSEFGESEKLFF
TRBD1 | TRBJ1-4 | TRBV7-9 | once | TGTGCCAGCAGTCCCGGGACAGGGCGGGAAAAACTGTTTTTT | CASSPGTGREKLFF
TRBD1 | TRBJ1-1 | TRBV4-1 | - | TGCGCCAGCAGCCAAGATTCAGGGACAGGGCCTTTCTTT | CASSQDSGTGPFF